These 3 T cell receptor beta chains were sequenced from one sample in a study of CD8 T cells in Susac syndrome. Random hexamers served to reverse transcribe about 0.5 to 1 ug RNA. TCRdb processed the immunoSEQ multiplex PCR reads anew with MiXCR; each CDR3 protein has one entry. The data contain roughly 160,000 distinct CDR3 sequences, 95% to 97% of them seen just once; the ten biggest clones take up approximately 0.12%. Sequenced sample: CD4+ T cells from PBMCs. The source of these receptors is a human donor with Susac syndrome.

The chain is built from TRBV9 and TRBJ1-5, with TRBD1 identical over 9 bases. V shed 2 bases, J shed 6 bases, and the junction held 0 bases outside the gene matches. The CDR3 totals 13 residues. Germline V CDR1 and CDR2: SGDLS, YYNGEE. CDR3: CASSVGQGQPQHF. The CDR3 DNA follows: TGTGCCAGCAGCGTGGGACAGGGTCAGCCCCAGCATTTT.

The chain combines TRBV20-1 with TRBJ1-1; D remains unclear. There are 14 residues in the CDR3. The germline CDR1 and CDR2 sequences are DFQATT and SNEGSKA (reference sequence). V was pared by 0 bases and J by 6 bases, with 14 bases between. CDR3 amino acids: CSARDIGGEAEAFF. CDR3 DNA: TGCAGTGCTAGAGACATAGGTGGGGAGGCTGAAGCTTTCTTT.

The chain links TRBV20-1 to TRBJ2-5, with D possibly matching TRBD2 (5 bases). Germline V gene lookup returns CDR1 DFQATT and CDR2 SNEGSKA (reference sequence). The CDR3 runs 14 residues. The ends were cut back, 3 bases at V and 5 bases at J, with 16 bases in the middle. The CDR3 here is CSARSPPDWETQYF. CDR3 in DNA: TGCAGTGCTAGGTCTCCTCCGGACTGGGAGACCCAGTACTTC.